The T cell receptor (beta chain) described here comes from a study of cytomegalovirus exposure and HLA in healthy donors. Study information: Around 79 million unique TCRs, all from HLA-typed donors, were included in an early release of the data.

Findings and limits, study-wide: HLA allele associations emerged for 15,000 to 20,000 TCR beta sequences in a later analysis, at 0.05 false discovery rate.

60 Vbeta and 13 Jbeta primers were used in PCR. Produced via immunoSEQ multiplex PCR; TCRdb's table is partial and in-frame only. The profile covers around 100,000 clones, with approximately 78% appearing a single time and 4% to 5.5% taken by the ten largest. Notes on this clone: The antigen is unknown.

The CDR3 loop spans 13 amino acids. Trimming removed 5 bases from V and 0 bases from J, with 5 bases in between. The germline gives CDR1 MNHEY, CDR2 SMNVEV (reference sequence). Sequencing was done on a sample of PBMCs. This TCR was recovered from a male donor in good health and CMV-seropositive. The chain links TRBV27 to TRBJ1-3, with a possible D match to TRBD1 (5 bases). CDR3 sequence (DNA): TGTGCCAGCAGTCAGGGCTCTGGAAACACCATATATTTT. This encodes CASSQGSGNTIYF.